This T cell receptor beta chain appears in the sequencing data of a study of CD8 T cells in ankylosing spondylitis. Notes on the study in general: With a CD8+ phenotype, disease-linked clones were relatively rare in peripheral blood. Roughly 8 highly homologous variants formed a TCR beta motif that appeared characteristic of ankylosing spondylitis blood.

Libraries of TCR beta came from quantitative 5'-RACE with molecular barcodes. Each CDR3 protein is one row after TCRdb ran MiXCR on the 5' RACE reads. The top ten clones hold 2.5% to 3.5% of a sample with roughly 130,000 distinct CDR3 sequences, approximately 13% of them seen once. Of note for this clonotype: The target antigen is unknown.

V dropped 4 bases and J dropped 4; count of bases not matched to a gene: 13. CDR1 and CDR2 from the germline V gene are LGHDT and YNNKEL (reference sequence). CDR3 length: 18 amino acids. The TCR was taken from a female donor with ankylosing spondylitis or in good health (not recorded which). The rearrangement links TRBV3-1 to TRBJ2-2; TRBD2 agrees at 9 bases. Source material: blood, either unsorted or a sorted T cell fraction (not recorded which). CDR3 amino acids: CASSPRGTSLGGTGELFF. In DNA form, the CDR3 reads TGTGCCAGCAGCCCCAGAGGGACTAGCTTGGGCGGCACCGGGGAGCTGTTTTTT.